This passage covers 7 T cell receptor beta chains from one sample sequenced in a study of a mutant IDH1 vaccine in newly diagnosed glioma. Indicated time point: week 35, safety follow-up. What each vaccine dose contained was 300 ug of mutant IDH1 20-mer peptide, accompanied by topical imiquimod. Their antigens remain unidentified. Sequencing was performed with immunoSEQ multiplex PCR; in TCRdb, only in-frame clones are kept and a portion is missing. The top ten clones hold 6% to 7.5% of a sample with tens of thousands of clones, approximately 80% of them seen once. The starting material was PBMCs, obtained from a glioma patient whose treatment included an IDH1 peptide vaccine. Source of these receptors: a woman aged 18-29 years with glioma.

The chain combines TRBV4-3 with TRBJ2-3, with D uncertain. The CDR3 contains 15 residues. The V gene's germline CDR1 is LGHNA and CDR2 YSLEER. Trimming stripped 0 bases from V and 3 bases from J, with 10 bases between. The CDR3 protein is CASSQDWPITDTQYF. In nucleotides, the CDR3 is TGCGCCAGCAGCCAAGATTGGCCGATAACAGATACGCAGTATTTT.

The CDR3: CATTGQGMGYF. CDR3 bases: TGTGCCACCACAGGACAGGGTATGGGTTACTTC. V and J are TRBV28 and TRBJ2-7, with 8 bases lining up with TRBD1. Germline-derived CDR1 and CDR2 are MDHEN and SYDVKM. This CDR3 has 11 residues. The trim removed 10 bases at V and 13 bases at J, leaving 12 bases unmatched. Variable domain in full (rest from reference TRBV28 and TRBJ2-7): DVKVTQSSRYLVKRTGEKVFLECVQDMDHENMFWYRQDPGLGLRLIYFSYDVKMKEKGDIPEGYSVSREKKERFSLILESASTNQTSMYLCATTGQGMGYFGPGTRLTVT.

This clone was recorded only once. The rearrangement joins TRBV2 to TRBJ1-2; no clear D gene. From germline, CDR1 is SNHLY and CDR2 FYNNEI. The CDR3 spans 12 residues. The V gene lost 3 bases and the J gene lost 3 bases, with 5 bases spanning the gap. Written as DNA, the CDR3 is TGTGCCAGCAGTGATCAGGACTATGGCTACACCTTC. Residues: CASSDQDYGYTF.

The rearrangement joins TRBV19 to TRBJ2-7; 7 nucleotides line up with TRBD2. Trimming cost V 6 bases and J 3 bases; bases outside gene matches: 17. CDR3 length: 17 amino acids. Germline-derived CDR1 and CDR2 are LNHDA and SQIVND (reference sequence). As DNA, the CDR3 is TGTGCCAGTAGCAAAATCGTGGGCGGGAGCCGCGGCTACGAGCAGTACTTC. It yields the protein CASSKIVGGSRGYEQYF.

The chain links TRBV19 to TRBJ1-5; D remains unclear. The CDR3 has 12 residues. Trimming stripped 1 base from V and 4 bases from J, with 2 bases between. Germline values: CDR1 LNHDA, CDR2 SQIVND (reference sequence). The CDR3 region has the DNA TGTGCCAGTAGTATAGGAAATCAGCCCCAGCATTTT. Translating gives CASSIGNQPQHF.

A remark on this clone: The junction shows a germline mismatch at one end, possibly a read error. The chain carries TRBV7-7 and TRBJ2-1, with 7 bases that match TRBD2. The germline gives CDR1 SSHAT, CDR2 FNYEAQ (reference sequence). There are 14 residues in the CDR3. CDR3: CASSLGPSGNEQFF. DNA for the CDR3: TGTGCTAGCAGCTTAGGTCCTAGCGGCAATGAGCAGTTCTTC.

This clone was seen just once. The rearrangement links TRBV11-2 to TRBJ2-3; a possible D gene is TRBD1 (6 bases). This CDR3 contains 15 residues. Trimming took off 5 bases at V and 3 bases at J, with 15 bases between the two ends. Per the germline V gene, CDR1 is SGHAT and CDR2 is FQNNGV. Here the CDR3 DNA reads TGTGCCAGCAGCCCCCAAGGACAGAGGACAGATACGCAGTATTTT. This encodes CASSPQGQRTDTQYF.